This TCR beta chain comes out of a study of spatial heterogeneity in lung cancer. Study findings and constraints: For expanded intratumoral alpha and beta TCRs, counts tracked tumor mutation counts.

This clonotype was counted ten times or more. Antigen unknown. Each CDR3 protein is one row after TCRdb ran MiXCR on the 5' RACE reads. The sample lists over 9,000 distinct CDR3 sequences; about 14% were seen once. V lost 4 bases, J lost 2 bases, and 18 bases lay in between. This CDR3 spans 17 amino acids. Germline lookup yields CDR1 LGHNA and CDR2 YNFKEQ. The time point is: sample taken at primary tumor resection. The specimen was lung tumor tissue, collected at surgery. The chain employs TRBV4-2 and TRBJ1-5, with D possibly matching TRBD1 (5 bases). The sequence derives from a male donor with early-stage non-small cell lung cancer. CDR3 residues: CASSRTGDGRRNQPQHF. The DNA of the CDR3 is TGTGCCAGCAGCCGTACGGGGGATGGCAGACGCAATCAGCCCCAGCATTTT.